Listed below are T cell receptor beta chains from one sample, sequenced in a study of blood T cell repertoires in COVID-19. Some clones are missing from TCRdb's copy, which holds only in-frame ones; the method was immunoSEQ multiplex PCR. This table has around 150,000 clones, approximately 84% appearing once. The sample was peripheral blood. Receptors originate from an elderly woman with acute or convalescent COVID-19. CDR3s include the opening cysteine and the closing phenylalanine or tryptophan. A D gene is named only where the DNA matches it firmly. Clone size appears in some rows only: once, few, many, or a class for an expanded clone.

v_call,clone_size,j_call,d_call,cdr3_aa,cdr3_nt
TRBV27,.,TRBJ1-1,.,CASSPGQNTEAFF,TGTGCCAGCAGTCCCGGACAGAACACTGAAGCTTTCTTT
TRBV11-2,.,TRBJ2-1,TRBD2,CASSASGASYNEQFF,TGTGCCAGCAGCGCTAGCGGGGCCTCCTACAATGAGCAGTTCTTC
TRBV4-1,.,TRBJ2-3,TRBD2,CASSPQAGVRGRGTDTQYF,TGCGCCAGCAGCCCACAAGCGGGGGTACGTGGGCGGGGCACAGATACGCAGTATTTT
TRBV2,few,TRBJ1-5,.,CASSGGGVAGNQPQHF,TGTGCCAGCTCGGGGGGCGGGGTGGCCGGCAATCAGCCCCAGCATTTT
TRBV5-1,few,TRBJ2-1,TRBD1,CASSSGQGVSNEQFF,TGCGCCAGCAGCTCCGGACAGGGGGTTTCCAATGAGCAGTTCTTC
TRBV4-1,few,TRBJ1-2,TRBD1,CASSQAVTGNYGYTF,TGCGCCAGCAGCCAAGCCGTGACAGGGAACTATGGCTACACCTTC
TRBV19,.,TRBJ1-3,.,CASGDRHTIYF,TGTGCCTCAGGGGACCGGCACACCATATATTTT
TRBV29-1,.,TRBJ1-1,.,CSVAASTFEAFF,TGCAGCGTTGCGGCGTCGACATTTGAAGCTTTCTTT
TRBV19,once,TRBJ1-3,TRBD1,CASSTGNSGNTIYF,TGTGCCAGTTCGACAGGGAACTCTGGAAACACCATATATTTT
TRBV6-6,.,TRBJ2-7,.,CASSYDSSYEQYF,TGTGCCAGCAGTTACGACAGTTCCTACGAGCAGTACTTC
TRBV20-1,.,TRBJ2-1,.,CSAGTWNEQFF,TGCAGTGCCGGTACGTGGAATGAGCAGTTCTTC
TRBV21-1,.,TRBJ2-3,.,CASSKAHRGRRADTQYF,TGTGCCAGCAGCAAAGCCCACAGGGGGCGACGTGCAGATACGCAGTATTTT
TRBV5-4,.,TRBJ2-5,.,CASSPRPGYQETQYF,TGTGCCAGCAGCCCTAGACCCGGGTACCAAGAGACCCAGTACTTC
TRBV11-2,.,TRBJ2-7,.,CASSSFSGTYEQYF,TGTGCCAGCAGCTCATTTTCCGGGACCTACGAGCAGTACTTC
TRBV5-1,medium-sized,TRBJ2-1,TRBD2,CASSSGLAGDGYYNEQFF,TGCGCCAGCAGCTCGGGACTAGCGGGAGATGGCTACTACAATGAGCAGTTCTTC
TRBV27,.,TRBJ1-5,.,CASSLEGADQPQHF,TGTGCCAGCAGTTTAGAAGGGGCTGATCAGCCCCAGCATTTT
TRBV6-5,once,TRBJ1-2,TRBD1,CASRKTGGSYGYTF,TGTGCCAGCAGGAAGACAGGGGGCTCCTATGGCTACACCTTC
TRBV6-5,.,TRBJ1-4,.,CASSSQVGNEKLFF,TGTGCCAGCAGTTCCCAGGTGGGCAATGAAAAACTGTTTTTT
TRBV4-2,.,TRBJ2-1,TRBD2,CASSQATAGGPYNEQFF,TGTGCCAGCAGCCAAGCTACGGCGGGAGGCCCTTACAATGAGCAGTTCTTC
TRBV19,.,TRBJ1-1,TRBD1,CASSGWTGGNTEAFF,TGTGCCAGTAGTGGCTGGACAGGGGGGAACACTGAAGCTTTCTTT
TRBV15,.,TRBJ1-2,TRBD1,CATSRDRPGQAGGGYTF,TGTGCCACCAGCAGAGATCGTCCGGGACAGGCAGGTGGTGGCTACACCTTC
TRBV27,few,TRBJ1-2,TRBD1,CASSPTGQFNYGYTF,TGTGCCAGCAGTCCGACGGGACAGTTTAACTATGGCTACACCTTC
TRBV6-1,.,TRBJ2-2,.,CASSEEGVRVF,TGTGCCAGCAGTGAAGAAGGTGTCAGGGTTTTT
TRBV5-1,once,TRBJ1-2,TRBD1,CASRRNGQGEGGYTF,TGCGCCAGCAGACGCAACGGACAGGGAGAGGGTGGCTACACCTTC
TRBV24-1,.,TRBJ2-2,TRBD2,CATSVGGTDTGELFF,TGTGCCACCAGTGTGGGAGGGACGGACACCGGGGAGCTGTTTTTT
TRBV5-6,.,TRBJ1-6,TRBD1,CASSPGGFAYNSPLHF,TGTGCCAGCAGCCCAGGGGGTTTCGCCTATAATTCACCCCTCCACTTT
TRBV6-1,.,TRBJ2-7,TRBD2,CASSGTSGRNSYEQYF,TGTGCCAGCAGTGGGACTAGCGGGAGAAACTCCTACGAGCAGTACTTC